This TCR beta chain was sequenced for a study of human T cells and chemical hapten exposure. The time point is: patch test 2, 6 weeks after DPC sensitization. Treatment: therapeutic diphenylcyclopropenone sensitization with weekly scalp DPC. Per germline, CDR1 SGHRS and CDR2 YFSETQ. Trimming took 4 bases from V and 0 from J, leaving 14 bases between them. This CDR3 region has 17 residues. One entry per CDR3 protein results from TCRdb running MiXCR on the RACE reads. Counted here are roughly 150,000 distinct CDR3 sequences, 10% to 15% occurring once; the ten biggest clones make up 1.1% to 1.5%. The specimen comprised whole blood, sampled in connection with sensitization to the hapten diphenylcyclopropenone (DPC). The clonotype originates from a woman aged 45-60 years with alopecia areata. Some clones in this sample may be carry-over from other donors' samples. J is TRBJ2-6 and V is TRBV5-1; D perhaps matches TRBD1 (6 bases). The CDR3 region has the DNA TGCGCCAGCAGCAGGACAGCGGCAACCTCTGGGGCCAACGTCCTGACTTTC. Translating gives CASSRTAATSGANVLTF.